Below are 21 T cell receptor beta chains sequenced from a single sample in a study of cytomegalovirus exposure and HLA in healthy donors. Researchers ran the PCR with 60 Vbeta and 13 Jbeta primers. Libraries were prepared by immunoSEQ multiplex PCR; TCRdb keeps only in-frame clonotypes and omits some of them. This table holds some 150,000 clones, 55% to 70% found once. Sequenced material: PBMCs. Receptors were obtained from a woman in her sixties or seventies in good health and CMV-seropositive.

On this clone: A read error may produce the germline difference seen at one junction end. This chain uses TRBV9 with TRBJ2-1; a possible D gene is TRBD1 (6 bases). The CDR3 is made up of 12 amino acids. Looked up from germline, CDR1 is SGDLS and CDR2 is YYNGEE. CDR3 amino acids: CASSVDWGHLLF. DNA of the CDR3: TGTGCCAGCAGCGTAGATTGGGGACATTTGCTCTTC.

This clone was seen a single time. The chain is built from TRBV29-1 and TRBJ2-3, with a possible D match to TRBD2 (6 bases). CDR3 size: 14 residues. V lost 7 bases to trimming and J lost 1 base, with 15 bases between them. Germline CDR1 and CDR2: SQVTM and ANQGSEA. The CDR3 region is CSGTTGSRTDTQYF. The CDR3 nucleotides read TGCAGCGGTACGACCGGGAGCCGCACAGATACGCAGTATTTT.

This chain connects TRBV19 to TRBJ2-6, with D hard to call. The CDR3 spans 16 residues. Germline V gene lookup returns CDR1 LNHDA and CDR2 SQIVND (reference sequence). Trimming took off 3 bases at V and 4 bases at J, with 13 bases between the two ends. CDR3 nucleotides: TGTGCCAGTAGTATGGGCCCGTCCGTAGGGGCCAACGTCCTGACTTTC. Amino acids: CASSMGPSVGANVLTF.

This clone was detected only a few times. The CDR3 DNA is TGTGCCAGCTCACCATTAGACAGGGGGTACAATGAGCAGTTCTTC. As protein: CASSPLDRGYNEQFF. This chain joins TRBV18 and TRBJ2-1; 9 nucleotides agree with TRBD1. CDR3 length: 15 amino acids. Per germline, CDR1 KGHSH and CDR2 LQKENI. Trimming took 2 bases from V and 4 from J; bases not matched to a gene: 3. The full variable domain, its missing parts supplied by reference TRBV18 and TRBJ2-1, is NAGVMQNPRHLVRRRGQEARLRCSPMKGHSHVYWYRQLPEEGLKFMVYLQKENIIDESGMPKERFSAEFPKEGPSILRIQQVVRGDSAAYFCASSPLDRGYNEQFFGPGTRLTVL.

V usage is TRBV7-2 and J usage is TRBJ2-2; 8 positions match TRBD1. This CDR3 has 14 residues. Germline CDR1 and CDR2: SGHTA and FQGNSA. Trimming cost V 11 bases and J 2 bases; bases outside gene matches: 7. The CDR3 nucleotides are TGTGCCGCCCACAGGGGGACAAACACCGGGGAGCTGTTTTTT. Translated: CAAHRGTNTGELFF.

The table lists this clone with a few counts. The V and J genes are TRBV5-8 and TRBJ2-7; D not resolved. The ends were cut back, 0 bases at V and 6 bases at J, with 16 bases in the middle. CDR3 length equals 15 residues. Per germline, CDR1 SGHTS and CDR2 YDEGEE. The CDR3 DNA follows: TGTGCCAGCAGCTTGGGAGCCACCTGGTCCGGCGAGCAGTACTTC. It codes for CASSLGATWSGEQYF. The whole variable domain, filled in from reference TRBV5-8 and TRBJ2-7, reads EAGVTQSPTHLIKTRGQQATLRCSPISGHTSVYWYQQALGLGLQFLLWYDEGEERNRGNFPPRFSGRQFPNYSSELNVNALELEDSALYLCASSLGATWSGEQYFGPGTRLTVT.

The chain carries TRBV2 and TRBJ1-2; perhaps TRBD1 as D (5 bases). Germline CDR1 reads SNHLY; CDR2 reads FYNNEI. V shed 2 bases and J shed 8 bases, with 12 bases lying between them. The CDR3 spans 13 residues. This CDR3 is CASSERGPPGYTF. As DNA, the CDR3 is TGTGCCAGCAGTGAAAGGGGCCCTCCAGGCTACACCTTC.

The V and J genes are TRBV7-2 and TRBJ2-7; 9 positions agree with TRBD1. This CDR3 contains 14 residues. Germline V gives CDR1 SGHTA, CDR2 FQGNSA. After removal of 3 bases from V and 7 bases from J, the junction contained 7 bases not matched to a gene. The CDR3 region is CASSLGQGYPEQYF. DNA of the CDR3: TGTGCCAGCAGCTTGGGACAGGGCTATCCGGAGCAGTACTTC.

This rearrangement joins TRBV2 to TRBJ1-2, with 10 bases aligning to TRBD1. CDR1 and CDR2 (germline): SNHLY, FYNNEI. The CDR3 is 16 amino acids. V lost 7 bases, J lost 2 bases, and 10 bases stayed unmatched. CDR3 sequence reads: CASKYTGTGVNYGYTF. The CDR3, as DNA: TGTGCCAGCAAATATACCGGGACAGGGGTGAACTATGGCTACACCTTC.

The V call is TRBV9, the J call TRBJ2-3, with 7 bases aligning to TRBD2. The V gene's germline CDR1 is SGDLS and CDR2 YYNGEE. This CDR3 contains 15 residues. With 0 bases clipped from V and 6 bases from J, the junction kept 7 bases outside the gene matches. Written as DNA, the CDR3 is TGTGCCAGCAGCGTAGTGGCGGGGGTCCGGGATACGCAGTATTTT. This translates into CASSVVAGVRDTQYF.

This clone was observed a single time. The rearrangement links TRBV30 to TRBJ2-2; TRBD2 matches at 11 bases. The V gene's germline CDR1 is GTSNPN and CDR2 SVGIG (reference sequence). Losses at the gene ends were 0 bases for V and 5 bases for J; bases not matched to a gene: 8. There are 17 residues in the CDR3. DNA for the CDR3: TGTGCCTGGAGTGTAATTAGCGGGAGGGCTGATACCGGGGAGCTGTTTTTT. Amino acids: CAWSVISGRADTGELFF.

A few counts support this clone. The chain has TRBV28 and TRBJ2-1; 10 nucleotides agree with TRBD2. With 4 bases clipped from V and 15 bases from J, the junction kept 15 bases outside the gene matches. The CDR3 consists of 15 residues. CDR1 and CDR2 from the germline V gene are MDHEN and SYDVKM. CDR3: CASSSSVRSGGLWFF. In DNA, the CDR3 is TGTGCCAGCAGTTCCTCCGTCCGTAGCGGGGGGTTGTGGTTCTTC.

The chain links TRBV6-4 to TRBJ2-2; 10 nucleotides line up with TRBD1. The junction had 2 bases not matched to a gene; V was cut back by 5 bases and J by 2 bases. This CDR3 is built from 15 residues. Germline CDR1 MRHNA, CDR2 SNTAGT. DNA for the CDR3: TGTGCCAGCAGTCCGACAGGGGGCAACACCGGGGAGCTGTTTTTT. Translating it yields CASSPTGGNTGELFF.

This chain uses TRBV5-1 with TRBJ2-3, with TRBD2 matching over 11 bases. The CDR3 sequence is 17 residues long. Germline V gene data show CDR1 as SGHRS and CDR2 as YFSETQ. The trim removed 4 bases at V and 0 bases at J, leaving 7 bases unmatched. The CDR3 here is CASSDASGRPSTDTQYF. The CDR3 DNA reads as TGCGCCAGCAGCGACGCTAGCGGGAGGCCAAGCACAGATACGCAGTATTTT.

This clone has only one observation. At one end, the junction sequence differs from germline, possibly due to a read error. The chain links TRBV15 to TRBJ1-2, with D perhaps TRBD1 (6 bases). The CDR3 length is 14 residues. Germline V CDR1 and CDR2: LNHNV, YYDKDF (reference sequence). CDR3 in amino acids: CATRSDRTNYGHTF. The CDR3 region has the DNA TGTGCCACCAGATCGGACAGAACTAACTATGGCCACACCTTC.

The chain carries TRBV28 and TRBJ2-2; 8 nucleotides align to TRBD1. With 1 base clipped from V and 7 bases from J, the junction kept 5 bases outside the gene matches. The CDR3 loop spans 15 amino acids. CDR1 is MDHEN, CDR2 SYDVKM, per germline. The CDR3 nucleotides are TGTGCCAGCAGTTTATTCGGGACAGGAGACGGGGAGCTGTTTTTT. This sequence encodes CASSLFGTGDGELFF.

V gene TRBV28 combines with J gene TRBJ2-5; 9 bases are a match to TRBD2. Germline assignment: CDR1 MDHEN and CDR2 SYDVKM. V was pared by 6 bases and J by 1 base, with 3 bases of the junction left unmatched. The CDR3 consists of 14 residues. The CDR3 sequence: CASRSSGAQETQYF. The CDR3 DNA follows: TGTGCCAGCAGATCTAGCGGGGCCCAAGAGACCCAGTACTTC.

In this sample, this clone turned up a few times. The rearrangement uses TRBV7-2 and TRBJ2-5, with 7 bases aligning to TRBD1. CDR1 is SGHTA, CDR2 FQGNSA, per germline. This CDR3 contains 15 residues. V dropped 4 bases and J dropped 3; count of bases not matched to a gene: 8. The CDR3, as DNA: TGTGCCAGCAGCTACTCCGCCGGGACAGAAGAGACCCAGTACTTC. Protein sequence: CASSYSAGTEETQYF. The full variable domain, in which reference TRBV7-2 and TRBJ2-5 provide the parts outside the CDR3, is GAGVSQSPSNKVTEKGKDVELRCDPISGHTALYWYRQSLGQGLEFLIYFQGNSAPDKSGLPSDRFSAERTGGSVSTLTIQRTQQEDSAVYLCASSYSAGTEETQYFGPGTRLLVL.

Worth noting for this clone: A much larger clonotype is one base distant, so this may be a read error. The V call is TRBV6-5, the J call TRBJ2-1; no firm D call. Trimming stripped 7 bases from V and 0 bases from J, with 4 bases between. Germline V gene sequence: CDR1 MNHEY, CDR2 SVGAGI. The CDR3 spans 12 residues. The CDR3 spells CASTSSYNEQFF. CDR3 DNA: TGTGCCAGCACATCCTCCTACAATGAGCAGTTCTTC.

The chain links TRBV7-2 to TRBJ1-1; D is ambiguous. V lost 1 base and J 7 bases, leaving 7 bases between the germline ends. Germline CDR1 reads SGHTA; CDR2 reads FQGNSA. This CDR3 comprises 12 residues. CDR3: CASSLVSFEAFF. Written as DNA, the CDR3 is TGTGCCAGCAGCTTAGTCAGTTTTGAAGCTTTCTTT. Combining the CDR3 with reference TRBV7-2 and TRBJ1-1 gives the whole variable domain GAGVSQSPSNKVTEKGKDVELRCDPISGHTALYWYRQSLGQGLEFLIYFQGNSAPDKSGLPSDRFSAERTGGSVSTLTIQRTQQEDSAVYLCASSLVSFEAFFGQGTRLTVV.

The rearrangement uses TRBV11-2 and TRBJ1-1; possible D gene TRBD1, 5 bases. CDR3 length: 14 residues. Looked up from germline, CDR1 is SGHAT and CDR2 is FQNNGV. V dropped 2 bases and J dropped 4 bases, with 11 bases sitting between them. CDR3 DNA: TGTGCCAGCAGCTTAATTCCGGGGGGCACTGAAGCTTTCTTT. The encoded protein is CASSLIPGGTEAFF.